The 23 T cell receptor beta chains below were found in one sample sequenced in a study of human T cells and chemical hapten exposure. This sample's time point: patch test 1, 2 weeks after DPC sensitization. Stated treatment: therapeutic diphenylcyclopropenone sensitization with weekly scalp DPC. TCRdb re-analysed the RACE reads in MiXCR, keeping a single row per CDR3 protein. The sample lists some 200,000 distinct CDR3 sequences; 20% to 25% were seen once. The source material was whole blood, sampled in connection with sensitization to the hapten diphenylcyclopropenone (DPC). These receptors came from a woman in her fifties or sixties with alopecia areata. Some clones in this sample may be carry-over from other donors' samples.

This clonotype was detected a few times. The chain uses TRBV2 and TRBJ1-4; TRBD1 matches at 8 bases. Trimming took 7 bases from V and 8 from J; bases not matched to a gene: 9. Germline V gene sequence: CDR1 SNHLY, CDR2 FYNNEI. The CDR3 extends over 14 amino acids. The chain's CDR3 is CASIEGQAGEKLFF. As DNA, the CDR3 is TGTGCCAGCATCGAGGGACAGGCGGGGGAAAAACTGTTTTTT. Based on the CDR3 plus reference TRBV2 and TRBJ1-4, the full variable domain is EPEVTQTPSHQVTQMGQEVILRCVPISNHLYFYWYRQILGQKVEFLVSFYNNEISEKSEIFDDQFSVERPDGSNFTLKIRSTKLEDSAMYFCASIEGQAGEKLFFGSGTQLSVL.

This clonotype was observed a handful of times. The J gene is TRBJ1-2, the V gene TRBV6-1, with D unresolved. CDR3 length equals 12 residues. V was clipped by 0 bases and J by 10 bases, with 9 bases between them. The V gene's germline CDR1 is MNHNS and CDR2 SASEGT. DNA for the CDR3: TGTGCCAGCAGTGAAGCCACTCGGGCCTACACCTTC. Translation: CASSEATRAYTF.

The J gene is TRBJ2-5, the V gene TRBV11-2; D may be TRBD2 (6 bases). In germline, CDR1 is SGHAT, CDR2 FQNNGV. Trimming stripped 5 bases from V and 3 bases from J, with 16 bases between. The CDR3 totals 15 residues. DNA for the CDR3: TGTGCCAGCAGCATCAGAGGGACTCAAAAAGAGACCCAGTACTTC. Amino acid sequence: CASSIRGTQKETQYF.

This clonotype turned up a few times. The rearrangement uses TRBV20-1 and TRBJ2-1; TRBD2 matches 9 bases. CDR1 DFQATT and CDR2 SNEGSKA come from the germline V gene (reference sequence). CDR3 length: 14 amino acids. V lost 2 bases and J lost 8; bases outside the gene matches: 7. DNA for the CDR3: TGCAGTGCTAGATTAGCGGGAGAAATCGATGAGCAGTTCTTC. The encoded protein is CSARLAGEIDEQFF.

This clonotype was observed a handful of times. This chain uses TRBV20-1 with TRBJ2-1; the match to TRBD2 covers 12 bases. The CDR3 length is 15 residues. The V gene's germline CDR1 is DFQATT and CDR2 SNEGSKA (reference sequence). Trimming removed 6 bases from V and 4 bases from J; junction bases left unmatched: 7. CDR3 sequence (DNA): TGCAGTGCCCCATTACTAGCGGGAGGTTACAATGAGCAGTTCTTC. Translation: CSAPLLAGGYNEQFF.

The chain carries TRBV6-5 and TRBJ2-7; TRBD1 agrees at 7 bases. CDR1 MNHEY and CDR2 SVGAGI come from the germline V gene. Losses at the gene ends were 7 bases for V and 10 bases for J; bases not matched to a gene: 7. This CDR3 is 11 amino acids long. The DNA of the CDR3 is TGTGCCAGCACCAGAGACAGGGAACAGTACTTC. This codes for CASTRDREQYF.

The CDR3 region is CASSLEGTAGTDTQYF. In nucleotides, the CDR3 is TGCGCCAGCAGCTTGGAAGGGACGGCGGGGACAGATACGCAGTATTTT. V usage is TRBV5-1 and J usage is TRBJ2-3, with TRBD2 as a possible D gene (6 bases). The CDR3 loop spans 16 amino acids. V dropped 0 bases and J dropped 3 bases, with 14 bases sitting between them. Germline CDR1 reads SGHRS; CDR2 reads YFSETQ.

The chain uses TRBV7-9 and TRBJ1-1, with D uncertain. Germline V lookup: CDR1 SEHNR, CDR2 FQNEAQ (reference sequence). This CDR3 is built from 14 residues. Trimming pared 5 bases from V and 1 base from J, leaving 11 bases between. Written as DNA, the CDR3 is TGTGCCAGCAGCCAGACACGTAGGAACACTGAAGCTTTCTTT. Its protein product is CASSQTRRNTEAFF.

The chain carries TRBV24-1 and TRBJ1-2, with D unresolved. V gave up 0 bases and J gave up 4 bases, with 5 bases separating them. CDR1 is KGHDR and CDR2 is SFDVKD in the germline V gene. The CDR3 covers 13 residues. DNA for the CDR3: TGTGCCACCAGTGATTTGCGTAGCTATGGCTACACCTTC. Translation: CATSDLRSYGYTF.

This clonotype was observed a handful of times. The genes are TRBV20-1 and TRBJ2-1; D remains ambiguous. Trimming stripped 1 base from V and 9 bases from J, with 19 bases between. The CDR3 extends over 15 amino acids. Per germline, CDR1 DFQATT and CDR2 SNEGSKA (reference sequence). CDR3 bases: TGCAGTGCTAGAGTAGAGGCCCGCATGGTAGGTGAGCAGTTCTTC. Translating it yields CSARVEARMVGEQFF.

The chain carries TRBV6-1 and TRBJ2-4; D ambiguous. Trimming pared 4 bases from V and 0 bases from J, leaving 7 bases between. The germline V gene encodes CDR1 MNHNS and CDR2 SASEGT. This CDR3 region has 14 residues. The CDR3 DNA follows: TGTGCCAGCAGTGCAGGATTAGCCAAAAACATTCAGTACTTC. It specifies CASSAGLAKNIQYF.

Regarding this clonotype: The junction does not match germline at one end; this may be a read error. CDR3 in amino acids: CASSLLNRGRDGHTF. CDR3 sequence (DNA): TGTGCCAGCAGCTTACTCAACAGGGGGCGGGATGGCCACACCTTC. This sequence joins TRBV7-8 and TRBJ1-2, with 9 bases identical to TRBD1. The CDR3 runs to 15 residues. Germline V gives CDR1 SGHVS, CDR2 FQNEAQ. Using reference TRBV7-8 and TRBJ1-2 for the parts outside the CDR3, the full variable domain is GAGVSQSPRYKVAKRGQDVALRCDPISGHVSLFWYQQALGQGPEFLTYFQNEAQLDKSGLPSDRFFAERPEGSVSTLKIQRTQQEDSAVYLCASSLLNRGRDGHTFGSGTRLTVV.

This clonotype turned up a few times. The V and J genes are TRBV23-1 and TRBJ2-7; 7 bases are a match to TRBD2. TRBV23-1 is annotated as an ORF whose role is uncertain. With V trimmed by 0 bases and J by 2 bases, 10 bases remained unmatched. There are 17 residues in the CDR3. CDR3 loop: CASSQSIFAGVAYEQYF. CDR3 DNA: TGCGCCAGCAGTCAATCGATCTTCGCGGGAGTGGCCTACGAGCAGTACTTC.

In its sample, this clonotype was seen a few times. The chain links TRBV7-8 to TRBJ1-1; TRBD1 is a possible D gene (6 bases). The CDR3 covers 16 residues. In germline, CDR1 is SGHVS, CDR2 FQNEAQ. V gave up 10 bases and J gave up 3 bases, with 24 bases separating them. CDR3 protein: CATNRDPSRGHTEAFF. The CDR3 region has the DNA TGTGCCACTAACAGGGACCCATCCAGGGGTCACACTGAAGCTTTCTTT.

This clonotype appeared a few times. The chain uses TRBV5-1 and TRBJ2-1, with TRBD1 identical over 11 bases. Germline V CDR1 and CDR2: SGHRS, YFSETQ. CDR3 length: 17 amino acids. V was clipped by 4 bases and J by 4 bases; unmatched bases: 10. This chain's CDR3 is CASSLGAGTGGYNEQFF. For the CDR3, the DNA is TGCGCCAGCAGCCTAGGAGCCGGGACAGGGGGATACAATGAGCAGTTCTTC. The entire variable domain, with the rest obtained from reference TRBV5-1 and TRBJ2-1, is as follows: KAGVTQTPRYLIKTRGQQVTLSCSPISGHRSVSWYQQTPGQGLQFLFEYFSETQRNKGNFPGRFSGRQFSNSRSEMNVSTLELGDSALYLCASSLGAGTGGYNEQFFGPGTRLTVL.

The gene calls are TRBV19 and TRBJ1-5; no firm D call. This CDR3 region has 15 residues. The germline gives CDR1 LNHDA, CDR2 SQIVND (reference sequence). Trimming pared 3 bases from V and 3 bases from J, leaving 12 bases between. CDR3 bases: TGTGCCAGTAGTATGGCATCGGGGTACAATCAGCCCCAGCATTTT. Protein sequence: CASSMASGYNQPQHF.

This chain uses TRBV29-1 with TRBJ2-1, with 9 bases that match TRBD1. The germline CDR1 and CDR2 sequences are SQVTM and ANQGSEA. The CDR3 consists of 13 residues. The V gene end was trimmed by 6 bases and the J gene end by 12 bases; junction bases not matched to a gene: 12. Written as DNA, the CDR3 is TGCAGCGTGCCGGGACAGGGAGACGGTTCGCAGTTCTTC. Translation: CSVPGQGDGSQFF.

This clonotype was seen ten or more times. The rearrangement uses TRBV27 and TRBJ1-1, with 8 bases identical to TRBD1. V lost 3 bases, J lost 1 base, and 1 base stayed unmatched. Germline CDR1 and CDR2: MNHEY and SMNVEV (reference sequence). The CDR3 runs 14 residues. CDR3 region: CASSFRGRNTEAFF. In DNA form, the CDR3 reads TGTGCCAGCAGTTTCAGGGGGCGGAACACTGAAGCTTTCTTT.

The chain links TRBV20-1 to TRBJ1-1; tentatively, D is TRBD1 (5 bases). Trimming shortened V by 4 bases and J by 3 bases, and 15 bases separated the two germline ends. Germline V gene data show CDR1 as DFQATT and CDR2 as SNEGSKA (reference sequence). The CDR3 consists of 14 residues. CDR3 residues: CSAKQVPGDTEAFF. CDR3 sequence (DNA): TGCAGTGCTAAACAGGTCCCGGGGGACACTGAAGCTTTCTTT.

The chain employs TRBV10-3 and TRBJ1-1; D is unresolved. CDR3 length: 15 amino acids. Looked up from germline, CDR1 is ENHRY and CDR2 is SYGVKD. Trimming pared 6 bases from V and 0 bases from J, leaving 14 bases between. In DNA form, the CDR3 reads TGTGCCATCAGGCGTTACGGTAACATGAACACTGAAGCTTTCTTT. Protein product: CAIRRYGNMNTEAFF.

This chain joins TRBV19 and TRBJ2-1; D possibly corresponds to TRBD1 (5 bases). Germline-derived CDR1 and CDR2 are LNHDA and SQIVND (reference sequence). Trimming pared 5 bases from V and 8 bases from J, leaving 13 bases between. The CDR3 is 13 residues long. The CDR3 DNA sequence: TGTGCCAGTAGTGCCTCCAGGGTCCATGAGCAGTTCTTC. It codes for CASSASRVHEQFF.

This chain links TRBV7-2 with TRBJ2-1; D is ambiguous. The length of the CDR3 is 16 residues. Germline V gives CDR1 SGHTA, CDR2 FQGNSA. Trimming pared 1 base from V and 5 bases from J, leaving 15 bases between. In nucleotides, the CDR3 is TGTGCCAGCAGCTTAGATTTTGCTACCTTCCACAATGAGCAGTTCTTC. Its protein product is CASSLDFATFHNEQFF.

The chain carries TRBV20-1 and TRBJ2-2; 15 nucleotides align to TRBD2. The ends lost 4 bases at V and 5 bases at J; junction bases unmatched: 5. Germline V lookup: CDR1 DFQATT, CDR2 SNEGSKA (reference sequence). CDR3 size: 16 residues. This CDR3 is CSATSGTSGGTGELFF. CDR3 bases: TGCAGTGCTACCTCCGGGACTAGCGGGGGGACCGGGGAGCTGTTTTTT.